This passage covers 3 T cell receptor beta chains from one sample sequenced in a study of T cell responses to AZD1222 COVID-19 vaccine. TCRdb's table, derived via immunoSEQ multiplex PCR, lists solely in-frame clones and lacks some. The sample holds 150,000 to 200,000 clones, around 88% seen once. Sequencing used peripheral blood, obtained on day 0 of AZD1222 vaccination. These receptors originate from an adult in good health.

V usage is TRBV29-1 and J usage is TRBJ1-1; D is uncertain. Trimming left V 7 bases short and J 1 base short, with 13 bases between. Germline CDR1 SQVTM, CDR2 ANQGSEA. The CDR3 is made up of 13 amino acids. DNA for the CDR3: TGCAGCGCTGGGCCCCCTGGGAACACTGAAGCTTTCTTT. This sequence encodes CSAGPPGNTEAFF.

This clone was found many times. CDR3 residues: CASSLGTGYPYRGYTF. CDR3 nucleotides: TGCGCCAGCAGCTTGGGAACAGGGTATCCCTATCGTGGCTACACCTTC. This chain connects TRBV5-1 to TRBJ1-2, with a tentative D call TRBD1 (6 bases). This CDR3 region has 16 residues. Trimming removed 0 bases at V and 7 bases at J, with 19 bases between. Germline CDR1 reads SGHRS; CDR2 reads YFSETQ.

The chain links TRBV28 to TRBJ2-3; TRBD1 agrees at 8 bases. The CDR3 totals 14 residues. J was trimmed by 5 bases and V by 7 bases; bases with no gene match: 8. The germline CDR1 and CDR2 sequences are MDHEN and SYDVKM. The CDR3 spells CASTPDRVGDTQYF. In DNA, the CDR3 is TGTGCCAGCACTCCGGACAGGGTTGGAGATACGCAGTATTTT.